The 9 T cell receptor beta chains listed next were all sequenced from one sample in a study of STAT3 mutations in large granular lymphocyte leukemia. Findings and limits, study-wide: In T-cell large granular lymphocyte leukemia, about half of patients showed multiple immunodominant subclonotypes.

Profiled with immunoSEQ multiplex PCR; TCRdb holds only in-frame clones, not every one. This table holds about 42,000 clones, 80% to 90% found once. What these receptors recognize is not known. Input material: PBMCs. The source of these receptors is a human donor with T large granular lymphocyte leukemia. Some clones in this sample may be carry-over from other donors' samples.

V usage is TRBV4-3 and J usage is TRBJ2-7, with no clear D. Trimming left V 0 bases short and J 3 bases short, with 6 bases between. CDR1 LGHNA and CDR2 YSLEER come from the germline V gene. The CDR3 covers 13 residues. CDR3 nucleotides: TGCGCCAGCAGCCAAGATAGAGGCTACGAGCAGTACTTC. It encodes CASSQDRGYEQYF.

This clone was observed once. The chain recombines TRBV5-1 with TRBJ2-5; D might be TRBD2 (6 bases). Deletions cut 1 base from V and 1 base from J, with 17 bases between. Germline-derived CDR1 and CDR2 are SGHRS and YFSETQ. The CDR3 is 17 amino acids. For the CDR3, the DNA is TGCGCCAGCAGCTTGTATCCTCGCGGGGAGCGCCAAGAGACCCAGTACTTC. Translating gives CASSLYPRGERQETQYF.

The rearrangement joins TRBV9 to TRBJ2-1; D might be TRBD1 (5 bases). Germline loops: CDR1 SGDLS, CDR2 YYNGEE. This CDR3 comprises 13 residues. Trimming removed 2 bases from V and 9 bases from J, with 12 bases in between. The CDR3 spells CASSVTGGREQFF. CDR3 DNA sequence: TGTGCCAGCAGCGTTACAGGTGGACGTGAGCAGTTCTTC.

J is TRBJ2-7 and V is TRBV30; 9 bases line up with TRBD1. Germline values: CDR1 GTSNPN, CDR2 SVGIG (reference sequence). Losses at the gene ends were 4 bases for V and 5 bases for J; bases not matched to a gene: 9. CDR3 length: 14 residues. CDR3 in amino acids: CAWKGQGIFHEQYF. In DNA, the CDR3 is TGTGCCTGGAAGGGACAGGGAATCTTCCACGAGCAGTACTTC.

V and J are TRBV7-9 and TRBJ2-7; D is perhaps TRBD2 (5 bases). The CDR3 spans 15 residues. Trimming pared 5 bases from V and 7 bases from J, leaving 21 bases between. CDR1 and CDR2 from the germline V gene are SEHNR and FQNEAQ (reference sequence). Here the CDR3 reads CASSPLLDASGEQYF. In DNA form, the CDR3 reads TGTGCCAGCAGCCCCCTATTGGACGCCTCGGGAGAGCAGTACTTC. The whole variable domain, remainder taken from reference TRBV7-9 and TRBJ2-7, is DTGVSQNPRHKITKRGQNVTFRCDPISEHNRLYWYRQTLGQGPEFLTYFQNEAQLEKSRLLSDRFSAERPKGSFSTLEIQRTEQGDSAMYLCASSPLLDASGEQYFGPGTRLTVT.

This chain links TRBV4-3 with TRBJ1-5; no definite D call. Germline V gene lookup returns CDR1 LGHNA and CDR2 YSLEER. The V and J ends lost 0 bases and 4 bases respectively, with 13 bases between them. This CDR3 spans 16 amino acids. The CDR3 DNA reads as TGCGCCAGCAGCCAAGATGCTTTTAGAGGGAATCAGCCCCAGCATTTT. Amino acids: CASSQDAFRGNQPQHF.

A few counts support this clone. This chain links TRBV5-1 with TRBJ1-2; a weak D match, TRBD1 (6 bases). Germline V gene lookup returns CDR1 SGHRS and CDR2 YFSETQ. V dropped 7 bases and J dropped 2 bases, with 12 bases sitting between them. This CDR3 comprises 13 residues. The CDR3 region is CASSGDGNYGYTF. The CDR3 DNA reads TGCGCCAGCTCAGGGGACGGAAACTATGGCTACACCTTC.

This clone was counted only a few times. The gene calls are TRBV10-2 and TRBJ1-2, with D possibly matching TRBD1 (6 bases). This CDR3 contains 14 residues. The germline CDR1 and CDR2 sequences are WSHSY and SAAADI. The V gene lost 6 bases and the J gene lost 7 bases, with 18 bases spanning the gap. The CDR3 nucleotides read TGCGCCAGCAGGCCCCGCATGGGGGGGCTTGGCTACACCTTC. As protein: CASRPRMGGLGYTF.

The chain links TRBV18 to TRBJ1-2; a possible D gene is TRBD1 (6 bases). The CDR3 length is 15 residues. Germline V gene sequence: CDR1 KGHSH, CDR2 LQKENI. The V gene lost 5 bases and the J gene lost 1 base, with 14 bases spanning the gap. CDR3 bases: TGTGCCAGCTCATCCGGAGACAGGAGTAACTATGGCTACACCTTC. Residues: CASSSGDRSNYGYTF.